This T cell receptor beta chain was retrieved from a study of T cells in narcolepsy. Findings and caveats of the study: Autoreactive clonotypes reportedly recurred in blood of same and different patients, not controls. No autoreactive T cell clone sequences appeared in some memory CD4+ repertoires.

TCRdb's table, derived via immunoSEQ multiplex PCR, lists solely in-frame clones and lacks some. Of under 35,000 clones listed, roughly four fifths are singletons. V was shortened by 2 bases and J by 2 bases, with 7 bases between the two germline ends. The CDR3 has 13 residues. Germline CDR1 and CDR2: SGHRS and YFSETQ. This clone was observed a few times. The target antigen is unknown. Sequencing used memory (CD45RA-) CD4+ T cells from blood. This receptor was taken from a human donor in good health. V is TRBV5-1 and J is TRBJ1-2; D is ambiguous. CDR3 in DNA: TGCGCCAGCAGCTTTGACGGGAACTATGGCTACACCTTC. Translated, it gives CASSFDGNYGYTF.